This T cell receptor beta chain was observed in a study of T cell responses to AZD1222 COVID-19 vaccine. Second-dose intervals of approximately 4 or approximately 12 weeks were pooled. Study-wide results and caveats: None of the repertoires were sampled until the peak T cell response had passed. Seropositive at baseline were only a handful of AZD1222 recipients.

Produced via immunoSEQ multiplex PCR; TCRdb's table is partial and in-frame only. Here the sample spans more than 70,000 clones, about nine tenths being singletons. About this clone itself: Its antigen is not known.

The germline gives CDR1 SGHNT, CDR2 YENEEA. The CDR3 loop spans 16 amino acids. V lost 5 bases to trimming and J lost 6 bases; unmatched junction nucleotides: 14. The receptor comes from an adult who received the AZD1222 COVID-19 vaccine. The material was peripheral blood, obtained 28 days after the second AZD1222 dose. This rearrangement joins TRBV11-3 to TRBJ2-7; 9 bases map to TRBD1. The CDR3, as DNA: TGTGCCAGCAGCCACGGGCCGGGACAGGGAGTGGGCGAGCAGTACTTC. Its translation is CASSHGPGQGVGEQYF. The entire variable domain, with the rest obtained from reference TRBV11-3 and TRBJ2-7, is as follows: EAGVVQSPRYKIIEKKQPVAFWCNPISGHNTLYWYLQNLGQGPELLIRYENEEAVDDSQLPKDRFSAERLKGVDSTLKIQPAELGDSAVYLCASSHGPGQGVGEQYFGPGTRLTVT.